Listed here is a single T cell receptor (beta chain). This entry comes from a study of blood T cells in healthy people across ages. PCR was performed a second time for about 6 to 12 cycles using a sample-barcoded 5' primer and a J-beta primer mix. TCRdb recomputed calls from the 5' RACE reads with MiXCR, one row per CDR3 protein. The repertoire holds around 500,000 distinct CDR3 sequences, with about 45% as singletons. Germline CDR1 is MGHDK and CDR2 is SYGVNS. The CDR3 has 15 residues. With 3 bases clipped from V and 4 bases from J, the junction kept 5 bases outside the gene matches. This TCR was sampled from an elderly man in good health. The chain links TRBV25-1 to TRBJ1-1; the match to TRBD1 covers 10 bases. The specimen sequenced was blood. As DNA, the CDR3 is TGTGCCAGCAGTGATCGGACAGGGGGGGGCACTGAAGCTTTCTTT. Its protein product is CASSDRTGGGTEAFF.